The 6 T cell receptor beta chains below were found in one sample sequenced in a study of response to subunit inactivated influenza vaccine. TCRdb processed the RT-PCR reads anew with MiXCR; each CDR3 protein has one entry. The sample lists 550,000 to 650,000 distinct CDR3 sequences, over 9.5% occurring once. The sample consisted of PBMCs from blood, taken on the day of vaccination. These receptor sequences come from a man between 45 and 60 years old who received an inactivated influenza vaccine.

This clonotype was picked up a small number of times. CDR3 nucleotides: TGTGCCAGCAGTTCCTCGACAGATGGTCGATCGGTAGACACCATATATTTT. Its protein product is CASSSSTDGRSVDTIYF. V is TRBV6-2 or TRBV6-3 and J is TRBJ1-3; a possible D gene is TRBD1 (5 bases). Germline CDR1 reads MNHEY; CDR2 reads SVGEGT. V gave up 4 bases and J gave up 8 bases, with 24 bases separating them. The CDR3 runs 17 residues.

This clonotype was observed a handful of times. The chain joins TRBV12-3 or TRBV12-4 to TRBJ2-6, with 7 bases aligning to TRBD1. CDR3 length: 16 residues. V was clipped by 5 bases and J by 0 bases; unmatched bases: 4. CDR3 in amino acids: CASSTTGVSGANVLTF. CDR3 nucleotide sequence: TGTGCCAGCAGTACTACAGGGGTCTCTGGGGCCAACGTCCTGACTTTC.

This clonotype has a handful of counts. V is TRBV20-1 and J is TRBJ1-2; TRBD1 is a possible D gene (6 bases). The CDR3 extends over 13 amino acids. Looked up from germline, CDR1 is DFQATT and CDR2 is SNEGSKA (reference sequence). The V gene lost 6 bases and the J gene lost 4 bases, with 15 bases spanning the gap. CDR3 bases: TGCAGTGCCTGGGACATTCAACCCTATGGCTACACCTTC. Its translation is CSAWDIQPYGYTF.

The chain recombines TRBV12-3 or TRBV12-4 with TRBJ2-2; TRBD1 matches 10 bases. V was clipped by 4 bases and J by 6 bases; unmatched bases: 8. The CDR3 contains 16 residues. Here the CDR3 reads CASSSGQGGAAGELFF. The DNA of the CDR3 is TGTGCCAGCAGTTCAGGACAGGGGGGGGCGGCCGGGGAGCTGTTTTTT.

Many counts were recorded for this clonotype. J is TRBJ1-4 and V is TRBV4-2; maybe TRBD1 (6 bases). V was shortened by 6 bases and J by 7 bases, with 12 bases between the two germline ends. From germline, CDR1 is LGHNA and CDR2 YNFKEQ. This CDR3 is 13 amino acids long. Here the CDR3 reads CASRPRGGEKLFF. Here the CDR3 DNA reads TGTGCCAGCAGGCCCAGGGGAGGTGAAAAACTGTTTTTT.

This clonotype was observed a few times. The rearrangement uses TRBV5-1 and TRBJ1-4, with D perhaps TRBD1 (5 bases). Trimming pared 4 bases from V and 8 bases from J, leaving 12 bases between. Germline V gene lookup returns CDR1 SGHRS and CDR2 YFSETQ. The CDR3 is made up of 13 amino acids. This chain's CDR3 is CASSVGTGEKLFF. CDR3 bases: TGCGCCAGCAGCGTAGGGACGGGAGAAAAACTGTTTTTT.